This T cell receptor (beta chain) was sequenced during a study of cytomegalovirus exposure and HLA in healthy donors. Overall study findings and caveats: Available immune exposure information covered CMV serostatus only. The authors enumerated some 160 TCR beta chains as linked to cytomegalovirus.

On this clone itself: Its specificity is not known.

PCR primers comprised 60 Vbeta and 13 Jbeta primers. TCRdb keeps only in-frame clones here, not all; method: immunoSEQ multiplex PCR. The sample has roughly 130,000 clones, about three quarters seen once. Though nominally healthy at sampling, donors likely had unrecorded immune exposures. V lost 2 bases and J lost 0, with 9 bases in between. The CDR3 has 15 amino acids. Germline assignment: CDR1 KGHSH and CDR2 LQKENI. The TCR was taken from a woman between 40 and 55 years old in good health and CMV-seronegative. The sequencing sample was made of PBMCs. The chain employs TRBV18 and TRBJ2-3; D unclear. The CDR3 DNA is TGTGCCAGCTCACCATTCAACCTAAGCACAGATACGCAGTATTTT. Its translation: CASSPFNLSTDTQYF.